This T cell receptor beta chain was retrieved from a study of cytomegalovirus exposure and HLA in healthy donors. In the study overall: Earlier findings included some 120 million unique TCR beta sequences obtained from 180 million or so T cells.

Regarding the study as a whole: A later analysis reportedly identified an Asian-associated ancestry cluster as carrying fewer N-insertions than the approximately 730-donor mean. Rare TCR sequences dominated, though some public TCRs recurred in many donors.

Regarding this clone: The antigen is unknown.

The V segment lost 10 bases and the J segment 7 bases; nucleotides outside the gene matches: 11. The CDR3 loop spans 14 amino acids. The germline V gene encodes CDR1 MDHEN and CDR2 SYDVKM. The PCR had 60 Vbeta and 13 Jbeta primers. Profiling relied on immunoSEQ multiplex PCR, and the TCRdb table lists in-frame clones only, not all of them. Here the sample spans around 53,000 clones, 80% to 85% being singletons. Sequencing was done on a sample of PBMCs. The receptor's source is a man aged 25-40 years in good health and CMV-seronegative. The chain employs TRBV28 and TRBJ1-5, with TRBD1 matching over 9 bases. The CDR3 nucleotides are TGTGCCATCGAACCACAGGGGGCTGCCCAGCCCCAGCATTTT. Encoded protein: CAIEPQGAAQPQHF.